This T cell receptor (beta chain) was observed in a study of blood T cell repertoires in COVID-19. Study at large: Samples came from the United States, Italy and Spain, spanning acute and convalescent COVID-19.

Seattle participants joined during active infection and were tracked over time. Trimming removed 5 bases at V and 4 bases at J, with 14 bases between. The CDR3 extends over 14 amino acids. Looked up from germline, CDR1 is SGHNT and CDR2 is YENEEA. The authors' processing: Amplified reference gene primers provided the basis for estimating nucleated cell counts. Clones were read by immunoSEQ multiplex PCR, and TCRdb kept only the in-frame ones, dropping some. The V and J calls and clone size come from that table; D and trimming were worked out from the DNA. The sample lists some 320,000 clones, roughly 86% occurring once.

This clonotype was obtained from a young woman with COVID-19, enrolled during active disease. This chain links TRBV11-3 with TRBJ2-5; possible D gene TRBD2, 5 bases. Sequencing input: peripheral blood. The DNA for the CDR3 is TGTGCCAGCAGCCAAAGCGGCAGTTTAGAGACCCAGTACTTC. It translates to CASSQSGSLETQYF. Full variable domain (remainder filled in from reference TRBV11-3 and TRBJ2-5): EAGVVQSPRYKIIEKKQPVAFWCNPISGHNTLYWYLQNLGQGPELLIRYENEEAVDDSQLPKDRFSAERLKGVDSTLKIQPAELGDSAVYLCASSQSGSLETQYFGPGTRLLVL.